The clone carrying this TCR beta chain has more than one count but fewer than ten. This record belongs to a study of identical twins. The CDR3 extends over 15 amino acids. Germline lookup yields CDR1 MNHEY and CDR2 SMNVEV (reference sequence). Trimming shortened V by 2 bases and J by 4 bases, and 15 bases separated the two germline ends. The cDNA had a unique molecular identifier and a template-switch universal primer site. MiXCR, applied by TCRdb to the 5' RACE reads, yields one record per CDR3 protein. The sample holds over 600,000 distinct CDR3 sequences, approximately 21% seen once. Separately, the same data were catalogued under a study of T cells expressing NK-cell markers. That paper notes: It was sorted CD3+CD56-NKG2C+, CD3+CD56+NKG2C- and CD3+CD56+NKG2C+ T cells that provided the TCR beta repertoires. For a handful of donors, these clonotypes were likewise the leading ones in the CD3+CD56-NKG2C+ fraction.

Sample: PBMCs. The chain recombines TRBV27 with TRBJ2-7, with D unclear. The origin of this receptor is a woman in her late teens or twenties in good health. CDR3 protein: CASSLGSPELYEQYF. Here the CDR3 DNA reads TGTGCCAGCAGTTTAGGTAGTCCGGAGCTATACGAGCAGTACTTC.